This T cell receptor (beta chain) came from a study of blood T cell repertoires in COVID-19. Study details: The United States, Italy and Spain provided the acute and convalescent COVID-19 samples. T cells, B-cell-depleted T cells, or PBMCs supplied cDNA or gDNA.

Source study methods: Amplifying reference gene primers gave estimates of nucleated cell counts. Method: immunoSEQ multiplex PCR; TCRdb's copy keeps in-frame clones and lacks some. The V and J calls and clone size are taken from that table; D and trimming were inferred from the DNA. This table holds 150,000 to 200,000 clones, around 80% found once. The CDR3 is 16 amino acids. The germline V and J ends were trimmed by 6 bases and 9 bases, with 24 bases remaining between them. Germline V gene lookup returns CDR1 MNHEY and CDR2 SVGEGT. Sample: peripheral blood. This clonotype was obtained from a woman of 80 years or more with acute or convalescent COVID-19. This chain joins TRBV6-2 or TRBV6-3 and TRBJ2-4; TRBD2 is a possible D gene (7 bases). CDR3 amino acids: CASSPLTGAGVAIQYF. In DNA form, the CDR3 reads TGTGCCAGCAGCCCTCTTACGGGGGCGGGAGTTGCCATTCAGTACTTC.